This TCR beta chain was documented in a study of blood T cell repertoires in COVID-19. Study at large: Sites in the United States, Italy and Spain provided acute and convalescent COVID-19 samples.

Germline V gives CDR1 MNHEY, CDR2 SMNVEV (reference sequence). The CDR3 is 13 residues long. The J segment lost 2 bases and the V segment lost 5 bases, leaving 3 bases of the junction unmatched. Per the authors' pipeline: Estimated nucleated cell counts came from reference gene primer amplification. Assay: immunoSEQ multiplex PCR; the TCRdb copy retains only in-frame clones and omits some. V and J calls and clone size come straight from that table; D and trimming were deduced from the DNA. The sample gives roughly 250,000 clones, around 89% of which show up once; 2.5% to 3% is in the top ten. The chain employs TRBV27 and TRBJ2-7, with 7 nucleotides matching TRBD1. The TCR sequence derives from a woman aged 45-60 years who had recovered from COVID-19. Sequenced input: PBMCs or T cells enriched from blood (not recorded which). The CDR3 sequence is CASSLGTAYEQYF. The CDR3 coding sequence is TGTGCCAGCAGTCTCGGGACAGCCTACGAGCAGTACTTC.